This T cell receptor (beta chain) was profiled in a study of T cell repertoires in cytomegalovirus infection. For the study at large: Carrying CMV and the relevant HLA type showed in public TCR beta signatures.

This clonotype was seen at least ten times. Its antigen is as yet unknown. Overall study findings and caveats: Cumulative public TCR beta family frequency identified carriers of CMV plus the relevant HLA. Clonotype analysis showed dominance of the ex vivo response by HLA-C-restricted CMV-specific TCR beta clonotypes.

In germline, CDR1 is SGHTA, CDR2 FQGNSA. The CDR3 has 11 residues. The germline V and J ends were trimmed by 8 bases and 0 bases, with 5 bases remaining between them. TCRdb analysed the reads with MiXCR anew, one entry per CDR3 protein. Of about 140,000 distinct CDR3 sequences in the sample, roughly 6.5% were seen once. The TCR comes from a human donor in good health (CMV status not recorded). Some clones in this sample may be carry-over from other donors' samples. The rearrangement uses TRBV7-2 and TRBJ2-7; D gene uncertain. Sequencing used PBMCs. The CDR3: CASRDSYEQYF. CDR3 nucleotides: TGTGCCAGCCGAGACTCCTACGAGCAGTACTTC.